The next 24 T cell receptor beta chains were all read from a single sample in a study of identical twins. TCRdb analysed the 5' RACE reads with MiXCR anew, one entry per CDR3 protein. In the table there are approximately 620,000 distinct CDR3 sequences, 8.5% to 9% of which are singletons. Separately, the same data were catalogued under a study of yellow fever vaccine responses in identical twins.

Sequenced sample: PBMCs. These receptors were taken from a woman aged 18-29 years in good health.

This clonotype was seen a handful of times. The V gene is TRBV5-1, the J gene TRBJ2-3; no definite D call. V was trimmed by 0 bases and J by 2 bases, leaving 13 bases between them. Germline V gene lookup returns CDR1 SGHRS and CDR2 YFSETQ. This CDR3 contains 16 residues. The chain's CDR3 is CASSLALGSLTDTQYF. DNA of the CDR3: TGCGCCAGCAGCTTGGCTTTGGGCTCCCTCACAGATACGCAGTATTTT.

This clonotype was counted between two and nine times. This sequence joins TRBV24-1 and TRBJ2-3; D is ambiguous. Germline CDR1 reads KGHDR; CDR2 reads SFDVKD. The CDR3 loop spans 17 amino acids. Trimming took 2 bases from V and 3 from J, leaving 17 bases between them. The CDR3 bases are TGTGCCACCAGTGATTCGTGGACCTCGGAGAGTACAGATACGCAGTATTTT. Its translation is CATSDSWTSESTDTQYF.

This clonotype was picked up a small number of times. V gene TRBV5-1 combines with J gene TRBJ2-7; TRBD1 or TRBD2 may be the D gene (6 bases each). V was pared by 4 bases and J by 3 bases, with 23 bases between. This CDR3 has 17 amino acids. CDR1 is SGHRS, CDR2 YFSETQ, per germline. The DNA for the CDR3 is TGCGCCAGCAGCGTGGCCCCGGGGGCGGGGCAAGTCTACGAGCAGTACTTC. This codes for CASSVAPGAGQVYEQYF.

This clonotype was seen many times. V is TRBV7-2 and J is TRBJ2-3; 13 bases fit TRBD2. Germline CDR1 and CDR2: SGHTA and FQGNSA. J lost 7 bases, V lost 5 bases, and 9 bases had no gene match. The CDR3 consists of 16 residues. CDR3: CASSPPGLAGWYTQYF. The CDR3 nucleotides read TGTGCCAGCAGCCCACCGGGACTAGCGGGATGGTATACGCAGTATTTT.

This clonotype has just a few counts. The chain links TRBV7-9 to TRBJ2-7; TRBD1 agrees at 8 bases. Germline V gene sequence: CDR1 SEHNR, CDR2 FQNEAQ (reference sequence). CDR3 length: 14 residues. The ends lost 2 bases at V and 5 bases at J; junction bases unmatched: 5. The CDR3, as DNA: TGTGCCAGCAGCTTAACCCCGGGACAGGACGAGCAGTACTTC. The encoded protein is CASSLTPGQDEQYF.

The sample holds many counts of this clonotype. In DNA form, the CDR3 reads TGCGCCAGCAGCCTCCAGGACAGGGGGGCTACGACCTACGAGCAGTACTTC. This translates into CASSLQDRGATTYEQYF. The chain couples TRBV5-1 to TRBJ2-7; 10 bases match TRBD1. Germline values: CDR1 SGHRS, CDR2 YFSETQ. The CDR3 is 17 residues long. After removal of 4 bases from V and 2 bases from J, the junction contained 12 bases not matched to a gene.

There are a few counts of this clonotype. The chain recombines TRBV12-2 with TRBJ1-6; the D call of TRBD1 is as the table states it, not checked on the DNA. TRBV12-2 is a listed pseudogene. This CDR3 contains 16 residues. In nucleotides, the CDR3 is TGTGCAAGTCGCTTTTCTGTAGGGCGGTATAATTCACCCCTCCACTTT. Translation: CASRFSVGRYNSPLHF.

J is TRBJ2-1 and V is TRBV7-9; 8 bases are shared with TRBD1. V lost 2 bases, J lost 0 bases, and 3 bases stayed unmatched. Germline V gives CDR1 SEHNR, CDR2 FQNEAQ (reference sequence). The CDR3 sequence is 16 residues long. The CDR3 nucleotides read TGTGCCAGCAGCTTACAGGGGGCTCCCTCCTACAATGAGCAGTTCTTC. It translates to CASSLQGAPSYNEQFF.

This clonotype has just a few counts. The CDR3 nucleotides are TGCGCCAGCAGCCTAGAGGGTGTTCTGGGCTATGGCTACACCTTC. Protein: CASSLEGVLGYGYTF. The chain links TRBV5-1 to TRBJ1-2; D gene ambiguous. The germline V gene has CDR1 SGHRS and CDR2 YFSETQ. Trimming took 4 bases from V and 4 from J, leaving 17 bases between them. The CDR3 loop spans 15 amino acids.

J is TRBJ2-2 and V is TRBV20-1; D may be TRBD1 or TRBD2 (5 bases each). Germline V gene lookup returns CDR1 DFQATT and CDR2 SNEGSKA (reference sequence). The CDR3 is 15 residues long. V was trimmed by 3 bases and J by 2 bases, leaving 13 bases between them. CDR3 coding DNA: TGCAGTGCTAGGACCGGGACGGTAAACACCGGGGAGCTGTTTTTT. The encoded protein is CSARTGTVNTGELFF.

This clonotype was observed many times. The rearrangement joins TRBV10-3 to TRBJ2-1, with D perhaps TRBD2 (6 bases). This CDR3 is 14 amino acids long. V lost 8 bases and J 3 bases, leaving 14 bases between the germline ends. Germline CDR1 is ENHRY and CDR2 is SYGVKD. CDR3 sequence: CAIGQRALYNEQFF. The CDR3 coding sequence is TGTGCCATCGGTCAGCGGGCCCTCTACAATGAGCAGTTCTTC.

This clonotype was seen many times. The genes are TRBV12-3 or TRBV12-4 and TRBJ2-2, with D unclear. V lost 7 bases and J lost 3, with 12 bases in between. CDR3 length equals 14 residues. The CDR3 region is CASIPGSYTGELFF. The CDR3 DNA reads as TGTGCCAGCATCCCGGGCAGCTACACCGGGGAGCTGTTTTTT.

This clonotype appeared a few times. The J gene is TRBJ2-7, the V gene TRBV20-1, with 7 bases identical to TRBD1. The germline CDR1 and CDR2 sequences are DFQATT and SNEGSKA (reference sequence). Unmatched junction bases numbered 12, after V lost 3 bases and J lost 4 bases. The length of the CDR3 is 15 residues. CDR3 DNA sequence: TGCAGTGCTAGCCCCACGACAGGGCTAGTTTACGAGCAGTACTTC. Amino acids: CSASPTTGLVYEQYF.

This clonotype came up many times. CDR3 sequence (DNA): TGCGCCAGCACCCCGGCGTTGGGTAACACAGATACGCAGTATTTT. This sequence encodes CASTPALGNTDTQYF. The chain employs TRBV5-1 and TRBJ2-3; D is uncertain. V gave up 6 bases and J gave up 2 bases, with 16 bases separating them. CDR3 length: 15 residues. CDR1 and CDR2 (germline): SGHRS, YFSETQ.

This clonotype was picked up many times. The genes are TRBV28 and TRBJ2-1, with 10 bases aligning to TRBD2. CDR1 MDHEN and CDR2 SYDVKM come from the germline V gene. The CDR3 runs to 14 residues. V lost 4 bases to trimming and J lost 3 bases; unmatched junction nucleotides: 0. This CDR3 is CASSSSGSYNEQFF. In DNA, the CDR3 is TGTGCCAGCAGTTCTAGCGGGAGCTACAATGAGCAGTTCTTC. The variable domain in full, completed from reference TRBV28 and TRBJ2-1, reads DVKVTQSSRYLVKRTGEKVFLECVQDMDHENMFWYRQDPGLGLRLIYFSYDVKMKEKGDIPEGYSVSREKKERFSLILESASTNQTSMYLCASSSSGSYNEQFFGPGTRLTVL.

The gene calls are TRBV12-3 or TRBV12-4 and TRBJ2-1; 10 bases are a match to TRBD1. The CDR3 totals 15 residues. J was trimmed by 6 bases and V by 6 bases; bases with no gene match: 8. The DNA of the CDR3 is TGTGCCAGCAGCTACCGGGACAGGGGTGTCAATGAGCAGTTCTTC. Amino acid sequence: CASSYRDRGVNEQFF.

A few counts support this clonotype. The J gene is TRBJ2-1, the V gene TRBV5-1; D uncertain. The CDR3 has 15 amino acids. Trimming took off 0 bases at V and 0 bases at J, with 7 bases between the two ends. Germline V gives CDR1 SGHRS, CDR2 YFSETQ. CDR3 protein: CASSLALVSYNEQFF. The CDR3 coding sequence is TGCGCCAGCAGCTTGGCCTTAGTCTCCTACAATGAGCAGTTCTTC.

Here the CDR3 reads CASSLNGVRDGKETQYF. The CDR3 DNA reads TGTGCCAGCAGCCTAAACGGAGTCCGGGATGGAAAAGAGACCCAGTACTTC. V is TRBV7-2 and J is TRBJ2-5; possibly TRBD2 for D (5 bases). CDR1 SGHTA and CDR2 FQGNSA come from the germline V gene. The CDR3 has 17 residues. V gave up 5 bases and J gave up 3 bases, with 22 bases separating them.

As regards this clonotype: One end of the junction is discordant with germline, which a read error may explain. The CDR3 nucleotides are TGTGCTAGCAGCCGTAGCGGGGGGGTCGGAGATACGCAGTATTTT. Protein: CASSRSGGVGDTQYF. The chain uses TRBV7-7 and TRBJ2-3; TRBD2 aligns across 11 bases. The CDR3 covers 15 residues. Germline V gene sequence: CDR1 SSHAT, CDR2 FNYEAQ (reference sequence).

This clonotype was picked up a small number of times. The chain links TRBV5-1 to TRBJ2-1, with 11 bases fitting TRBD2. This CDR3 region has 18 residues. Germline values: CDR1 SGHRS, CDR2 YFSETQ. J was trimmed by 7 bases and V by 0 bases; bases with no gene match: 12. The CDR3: CASSLASSGGPGVNEQFF. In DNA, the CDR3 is TGCGCCAGCAGCTTGGCCTCTAGCGGGGGGCCCGGGGTTAATGAGCAGTTCTTC.

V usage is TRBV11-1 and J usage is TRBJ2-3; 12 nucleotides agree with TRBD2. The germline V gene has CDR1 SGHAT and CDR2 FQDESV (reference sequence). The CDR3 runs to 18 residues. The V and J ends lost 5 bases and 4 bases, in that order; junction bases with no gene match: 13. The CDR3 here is CASSIRTSGASWADTQYF. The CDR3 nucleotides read TGTGCCAGCAGCATCCGGACTAGCGGGGCATCGTGGGCAGATACGCAGTATTTT. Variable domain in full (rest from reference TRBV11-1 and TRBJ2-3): EAEVAQSPRYKITEKSQAVAFWCDPISGHATLYWYRQILGQGPELLVQFQDESVVDDSQLPKDRFSAERLKGVDSTLKIQPAELGDSAMYLCASSIRTSGASWADTQYFGPGTRLTVL.

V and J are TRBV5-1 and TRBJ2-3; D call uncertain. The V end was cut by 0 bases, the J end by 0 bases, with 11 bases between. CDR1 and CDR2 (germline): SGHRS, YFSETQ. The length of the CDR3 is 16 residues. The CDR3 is CASSLEHHFSTDTQYF. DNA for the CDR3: TGCGCCAGCAGCTTGGAACATCATTTTAGCACAGATACGCAGTATTTT.

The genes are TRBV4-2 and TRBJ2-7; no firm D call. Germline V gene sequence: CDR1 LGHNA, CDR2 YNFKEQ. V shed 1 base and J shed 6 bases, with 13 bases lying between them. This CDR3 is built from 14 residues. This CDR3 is CASSQVSDGREQYF. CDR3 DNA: TGTGCCAGCAGCCAAGTCAGTGACGGGCGCGAGCAGTACTTC.

This CDR3 reads CASIEKGEWAGDGGTQYF. In DNA form, the CDR3 reads TGTGCCAGCATCGAAAAGGGAGAATGGGCGGGAGATGGGGGGACCCAGTACTTC. The gene calls are TRBV12-3 or TRBV12-4 and TRBJ2-5; 7 nucleotides line up with TRBD2. Losses at the gene ends were 7 bases for V and 7 bases for J; bases not matched to a gene: 24. CDR3 size: 18 residues.